These T cell receptor beta chains were read from a single sample in a study of monozygotic twins with inflammatory bowel disease. No DNA is given; TCRdb re-called the 5' RACE reads and lists each CDR3 protein once. In all, the sample yields 400,000 or so distinct CDR3 sequences. Sequenced sample: blood. The origin of the receptors is a human donor with ulcerative colitis or Crohn's disease, or a healthy co-twin of an affected twin (not recorded which). The CDR3 runs from the conserved cysteine through the conserved F or W.

>TRBV19|TRBJ2-1
CASSTGLAGGYEQFF
>TRBV27|TRBJ2-1
CASSLRGGSPSSYNEQFF
>TRBV5-1|TRBJ2-1
CASSLPGTSGGSNEQFF
>TRBV12-3/TRBV12-4|TRBJ2-7
CASSLYHEQYF
>TRBV4-3|TRBJ2-2
CASSRTMIDTGELFF
>TRBV6-1|TRBJ2-7
CAGRTGGNSHEQYF
>TRBV10-2|TRBJ2-7
CASSEGRGSEQYF
>TRBV4-3|TRBJ2-2
CASSESPGGRALGELFF
>TRBV28|TRBJ1-1
CASSQGATPEAFF
>TRBV7-2|TRBJ1-2
CASSSQTRGQAHGYTF
>TRBV5-4|TRBJ1-1
CASSFEGGQTEAFF
>TRBV6-2/TRBV6-3|TRBJ1-1
CASSYDIPIEAFF
>TRBV7-2|TRBJ2-6
CASSFIGGANVLTF
>TRBV7-2|TRBJ2-4
CASSLRGDTGRNIQYF
>TRBV10-1|TRBJ1-4
CASSETGTANEKLFF
>TRBV19|TRBJ2-1
CASAQGRTNEQFF
>TRBV3-1|TRBJ2-7
CASSPGQYSYEQYF
>TRBV12-3/TRBV12-4|TRBJ1-2
CASRKVDQRLRNYGYTF
>TRBV27|TRBJ1-5
CASSWDRDQPQHF
>TRBV7-2|TRBJ1-2
CASSLASGQGYGYTF
>TRBV7-9|TRBJ1-3
CASSLGFGTLGNTIYF
>TRBV5-1|TRBJ2-1
CASSLGGLAGAGNEQFF
>TRBV5-1|TRBJ2-3
CASSITNTQYF
>TRBV21-1|TRBJ2-7
CASSKDEGDPYEQYF
>TRBV2|TRBJ2-7
CASSAVRTYEQYF
>TRBV12-3/TRBV12-4|TRBJ1-2
CASSPDGIDTAGYTF
>TRBV30|TRBJ1-1
CALQRGAEAFF
>TRBV7-9|TRBJ2-1
CASSRDTAAYNEQFF